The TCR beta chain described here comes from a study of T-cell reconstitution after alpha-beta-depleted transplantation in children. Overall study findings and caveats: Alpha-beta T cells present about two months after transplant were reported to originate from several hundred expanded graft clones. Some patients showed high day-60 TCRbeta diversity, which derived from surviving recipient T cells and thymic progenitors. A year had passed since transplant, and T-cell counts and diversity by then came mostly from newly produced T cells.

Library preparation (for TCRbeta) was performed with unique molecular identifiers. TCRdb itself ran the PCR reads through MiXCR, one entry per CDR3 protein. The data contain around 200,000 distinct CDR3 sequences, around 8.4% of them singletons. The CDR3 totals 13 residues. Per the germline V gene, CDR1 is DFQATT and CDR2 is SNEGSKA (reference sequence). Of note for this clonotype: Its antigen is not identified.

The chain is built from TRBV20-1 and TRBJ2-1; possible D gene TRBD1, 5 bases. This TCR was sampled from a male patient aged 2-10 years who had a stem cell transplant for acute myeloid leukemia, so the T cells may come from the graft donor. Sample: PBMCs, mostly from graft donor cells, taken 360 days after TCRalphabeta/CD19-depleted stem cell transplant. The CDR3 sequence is CSPRTGDYNEQFF. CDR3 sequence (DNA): TGCAGCCCGAGAACAGGCGATTACAATGAGCAGTTCTTC.